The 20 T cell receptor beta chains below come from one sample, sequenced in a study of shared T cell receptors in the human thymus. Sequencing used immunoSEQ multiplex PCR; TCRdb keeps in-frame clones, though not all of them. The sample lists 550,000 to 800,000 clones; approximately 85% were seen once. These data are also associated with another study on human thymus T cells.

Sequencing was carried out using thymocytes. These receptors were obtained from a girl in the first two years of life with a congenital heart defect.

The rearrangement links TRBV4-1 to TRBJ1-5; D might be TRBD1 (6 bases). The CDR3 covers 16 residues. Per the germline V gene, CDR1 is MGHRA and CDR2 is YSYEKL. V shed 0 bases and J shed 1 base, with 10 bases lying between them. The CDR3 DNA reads TGCGCCAGCAGCCAAGATAGAGGGGGAAGCAATCAGCCCCAGCATTTT. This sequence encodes CASSQDRGGSNQPQHF.

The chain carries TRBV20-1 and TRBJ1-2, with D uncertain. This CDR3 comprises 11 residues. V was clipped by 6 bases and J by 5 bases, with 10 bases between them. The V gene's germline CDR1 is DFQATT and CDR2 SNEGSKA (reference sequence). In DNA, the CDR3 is TGCAGTGCACGGACTGTGTATGGCTACACCTTC. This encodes CSARTVYGYTF.

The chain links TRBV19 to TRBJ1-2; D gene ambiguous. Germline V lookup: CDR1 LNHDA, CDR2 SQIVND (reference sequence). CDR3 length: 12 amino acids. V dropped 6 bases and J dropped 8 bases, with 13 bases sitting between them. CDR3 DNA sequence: TGTGCCAGTAGAATCGTACCGCGGGGCTACACCTTC. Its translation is CASRIVPRGYTF.

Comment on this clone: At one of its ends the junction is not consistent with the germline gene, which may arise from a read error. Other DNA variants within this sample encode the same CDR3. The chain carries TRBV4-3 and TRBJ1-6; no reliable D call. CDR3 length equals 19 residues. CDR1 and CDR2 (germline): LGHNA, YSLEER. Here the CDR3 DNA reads TGCGCCAGCAGCCAAGATTTGGGAGGGTCCCAATATAATAATTCCCCCCTCCACTTT. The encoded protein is CASSQDLGGSQYNNSPLHF.

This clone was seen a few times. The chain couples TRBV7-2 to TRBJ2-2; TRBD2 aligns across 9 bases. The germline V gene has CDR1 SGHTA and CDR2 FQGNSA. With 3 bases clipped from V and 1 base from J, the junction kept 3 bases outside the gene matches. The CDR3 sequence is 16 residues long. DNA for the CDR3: TGTGCCAGCAGCTTTATTAGCGGGGGGAACACCGGGGAGCTGTTTTTT. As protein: CASSFISGGNTGELFF.

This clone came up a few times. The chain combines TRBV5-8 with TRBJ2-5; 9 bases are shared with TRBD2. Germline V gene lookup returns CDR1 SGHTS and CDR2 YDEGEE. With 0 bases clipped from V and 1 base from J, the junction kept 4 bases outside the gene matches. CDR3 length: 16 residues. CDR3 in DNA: TGTGCCAGCAGCTTGGTTAGCGGGGGCTCCCAAGAGACCCAGTACTTC. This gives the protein CASSLVSGGSQETQYF. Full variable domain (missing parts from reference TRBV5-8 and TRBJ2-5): EAGVTQSPTHLIKTRGQQATLRCSPISGHTSVYWYQQALGLGLQFLLWYDEGEERNRGNFPPRFSGRQFPNYSSELNVNALELEDSALYLCASSLVSGGSQETQYFGPGTRLLVL.

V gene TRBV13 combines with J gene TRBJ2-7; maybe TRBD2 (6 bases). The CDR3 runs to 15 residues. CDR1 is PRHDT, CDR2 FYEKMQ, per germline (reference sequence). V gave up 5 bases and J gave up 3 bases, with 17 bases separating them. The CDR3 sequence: CASSHSRRAFYEQYF. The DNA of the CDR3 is TGTGCCAGCAGCCACAGCCGGAGGGCCTTCTACGAGCAGTACTTC. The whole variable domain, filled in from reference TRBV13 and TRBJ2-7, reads AAGVIQSPRHLIKEKRETATLKCYPIPRHDTVYWYQQGPGQDPQFLISFYEKMQSDKGSIPDRFSAQQFSDYHSELNMSSLELGDSALYFCASSHSRRAFYEQYFGPGTRLTVT.

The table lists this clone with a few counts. The chain's CDR3 is CAAQARVIGYTF. The CDR3 DNA sequence: TGTGCCGCCCAAGCCCGGGTTATCGGCTACACCTTC. The genes are TRBV9 and TRBJ1-2; D not certain. This CDR3 has 12 residues. Trimming shortened V by 10 bases and J by 8 bases, and 18 bases separated the two germline ends. The germline CDR1 and CDR2 sequences are SGDLS and YYNGEE.

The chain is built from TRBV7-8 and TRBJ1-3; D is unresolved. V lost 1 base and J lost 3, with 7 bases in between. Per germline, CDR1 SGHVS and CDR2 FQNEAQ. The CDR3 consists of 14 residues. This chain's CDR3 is CASSLVGSGNTIYF. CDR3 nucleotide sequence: TGTGCCAGCAGCTTAGTGGGCAGTGGAAACACCATATATTTT.

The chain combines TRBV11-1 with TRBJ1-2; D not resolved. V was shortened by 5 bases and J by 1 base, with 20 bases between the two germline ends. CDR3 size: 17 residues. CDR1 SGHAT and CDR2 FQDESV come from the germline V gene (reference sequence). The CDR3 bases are TGTGCCAGCAGCGCTACCTCCGGGAACTCCCTTAACTATGGCTACACCTTC. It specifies CASSATSGNSLNYGYTF.

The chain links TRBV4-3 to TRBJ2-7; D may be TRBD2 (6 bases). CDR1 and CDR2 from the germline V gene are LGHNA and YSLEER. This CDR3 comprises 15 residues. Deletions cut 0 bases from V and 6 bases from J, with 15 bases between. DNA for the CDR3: TGCGCCAGCAGCCAAGATTGGGAGGACTCGGGCGAGCAGTACTTC. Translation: CASSQDWEDSGEQYF.

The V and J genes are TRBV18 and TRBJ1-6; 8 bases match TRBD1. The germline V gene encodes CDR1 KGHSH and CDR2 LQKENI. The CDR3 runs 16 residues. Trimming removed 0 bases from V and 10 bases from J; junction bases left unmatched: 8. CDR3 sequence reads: CASSPPGQGLDSPLHF. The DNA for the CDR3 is TGTGCCAGCTCACCACCTGGACAGGGTTTGGACTCACCCCTCCACTTT.

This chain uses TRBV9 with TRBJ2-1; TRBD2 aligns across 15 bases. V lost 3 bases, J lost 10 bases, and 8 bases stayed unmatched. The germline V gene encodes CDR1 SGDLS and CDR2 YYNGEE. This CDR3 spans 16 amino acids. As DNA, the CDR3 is TGTGCCAGCAGCGCTATCCAGGGACTAGCGGGGGGAGAGCAGTTCTTC. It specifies CASSAIQGLAGGEQFF.

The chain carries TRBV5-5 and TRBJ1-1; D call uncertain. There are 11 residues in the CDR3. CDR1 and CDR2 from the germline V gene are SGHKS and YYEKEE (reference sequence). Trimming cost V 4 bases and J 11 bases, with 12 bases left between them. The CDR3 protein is CASSPGAVAFF. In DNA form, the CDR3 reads TGTGCCAGCAGCCCGGGAGCGGTTGCTTTCTTT.

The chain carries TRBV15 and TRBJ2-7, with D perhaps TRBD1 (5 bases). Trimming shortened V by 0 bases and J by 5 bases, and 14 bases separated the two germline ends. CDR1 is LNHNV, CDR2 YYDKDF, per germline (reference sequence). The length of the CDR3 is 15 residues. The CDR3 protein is CATSREGVGSHEQYF. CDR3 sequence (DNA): TGTGCCACCAGCAGAGAAGGGGTGGGCTCACACGAGCAGTACTTC.

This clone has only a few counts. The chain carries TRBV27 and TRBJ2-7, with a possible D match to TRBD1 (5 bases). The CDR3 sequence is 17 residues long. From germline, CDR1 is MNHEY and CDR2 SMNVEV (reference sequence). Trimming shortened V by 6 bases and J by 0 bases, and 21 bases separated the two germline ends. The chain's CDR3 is CASRGRETLPSSYEQYF. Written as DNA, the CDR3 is TGTGCCAGCAGGGGCAGGGAAACTCTTCCCAGCTCCTACGAGCAGTACTTC.

The CDR3, as DNA: TGTGCCAGCAGACCGGGACATTATAATTCACCCCTCCACTTT. Its protein product is CASRPGHYNSPLHF. The chain is built from TRBV6-5 and TRBJ1-6; the D gene is possibly TRBD1 (6 bases). CDR3 size: 14 residues. Germline V gene sequence: CDR1 MNHEY, CDR2 SVGAGI. Between the trimmed V and J ends, which lost 6 bases and 4 bases, there was a span of 10 bases.

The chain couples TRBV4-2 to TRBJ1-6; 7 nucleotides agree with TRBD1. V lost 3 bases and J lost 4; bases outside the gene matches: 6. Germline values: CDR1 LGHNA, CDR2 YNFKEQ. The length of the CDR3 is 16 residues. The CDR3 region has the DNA TGTGCCAGCAGCCAGACAGGGCGTCCGTATAATTCACCCCTCCACTTT. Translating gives CASSQTGRPYNSPLHF.

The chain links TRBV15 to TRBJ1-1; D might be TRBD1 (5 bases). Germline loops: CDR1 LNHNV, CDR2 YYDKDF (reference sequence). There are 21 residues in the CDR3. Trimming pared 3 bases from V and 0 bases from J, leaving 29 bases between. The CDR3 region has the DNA TGTGCCACCAGCAGTCTAAACCCCCACGGCAGGGTAGACTGGGTGAACACTGAAGCTTTCTTT. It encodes CATSSLNPHGRVDWVNTEAFF.

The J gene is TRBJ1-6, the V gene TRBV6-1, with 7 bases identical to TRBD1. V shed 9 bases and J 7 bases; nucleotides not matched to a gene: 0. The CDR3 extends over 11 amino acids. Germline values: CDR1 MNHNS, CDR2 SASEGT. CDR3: CARDRNSPLHF. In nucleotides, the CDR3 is TGTGCCAGGGACAGGAATTCACCCCTCCACTTT.